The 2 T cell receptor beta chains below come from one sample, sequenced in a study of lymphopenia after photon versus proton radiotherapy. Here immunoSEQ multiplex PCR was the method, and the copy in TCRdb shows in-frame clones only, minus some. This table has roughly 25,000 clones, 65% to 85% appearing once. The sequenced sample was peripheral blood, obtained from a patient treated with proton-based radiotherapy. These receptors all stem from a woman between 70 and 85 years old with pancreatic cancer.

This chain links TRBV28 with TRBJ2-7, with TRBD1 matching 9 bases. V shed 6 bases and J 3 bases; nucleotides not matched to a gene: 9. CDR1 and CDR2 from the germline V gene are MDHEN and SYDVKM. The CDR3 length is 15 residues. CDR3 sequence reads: CASRGLGQGVYEQYF. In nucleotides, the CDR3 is TGTGCCAGCAGAGGGCTGGGACAGGGAGTCTACGAGCAGTACTTC. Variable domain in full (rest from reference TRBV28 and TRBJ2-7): DVKVTQSSRYLVKRTGEKVFLECVQDMDHENMFWYRQDPGLGLRLIYFSYDVKMKEKGDIPEGYSVSREKKERFSLILESASTNQTSMYLCASRGLGQGVYEQYFGPGTRLTVT.

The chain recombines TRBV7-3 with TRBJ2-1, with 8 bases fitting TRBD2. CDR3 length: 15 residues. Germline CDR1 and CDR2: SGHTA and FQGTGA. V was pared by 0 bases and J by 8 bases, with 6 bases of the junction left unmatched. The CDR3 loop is CASSLTPTSGYEQFF. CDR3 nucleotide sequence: TGTGCCAGCAGCTTAACCCCAACTAGCGGCTATGAGCAGTTCTTC.